The clone carrying this T cell receptor (beta chain) was detected a few times. Its antigen is as yet unknown. The CDR3 is 18 amino acids. From germline, CDR1 is GTSNPN and CDR2 SVGIG (reference sequence). V gave up 0 bases and J gave up 0 bases; unmatched junction bases: 9. The data belong to a study of CD8+ T cells in alopecia areata. Study outcomes and limitations: Lesional scalp, notably in alopecia totalis/universalis, had clonality above that of normal scalp.

After isolation, RNA underwent reverse transcription to generate cDNA as the sequencing template. The method was immunoSEQ multiplex PCR; TCRdb's version includes in-frame clones alone and lacks a portion of them. The sample holds around 120,000 clones, less than 70% seen once. Sequencing input: CD4+ T cells sorted from blood. This sequence was found in a human donor in good health. The rearrangement joins TRBV30 to TRBJ2-4; 9 bases line up with TRBD2. CDR3 DNA: TGTGCCTGGAGTGTGAGTACTAGCGGGTTGCTAGCCAAAAACATTCAGTACTTC. This codes for CAWSVSTSGLLAKNIQYF.